The next 6 T cell receptor beta chains were all read from a single sample in a study of OX40 agonist ivuxolimab in advanced cancers. Some clones are missing from TCRdb's copy, which holds only in-frame ones; the method was immunoSEQ multiplex PCR. The profile shows some 37,000 clones, 82% of them singletons. The input for sequencing was CD4+ or CD8+ T cells sorted from blood, taken in a trial of the OX40 agonist ivuxolimab. The receptors stem from an adult with an advanced solid tumor such as melanoma, head and neck, liver or kidney cancer.

V and J are TRBV6-4 and TRBJ1-2; no definite D call. CDR3 length equals 15 residues. Germline V CDR1 and CDR2: MRHNA, SNTAGT. Between the trimmed V and J ends, which lost 2 bases and 4 bases, there was a span of 14 bases. The CDR3 here is CASSDGRPPRYGYTF. CDR3 sequence (DNA): TGTGCCAGCAGTGACGGGAGGCCCCCCCGCTATGGCTACACCTTC.

The chain joins TRBV10-2 to TRBJ1-4, with TRBD1 matching 7 bases. Germline trimming cut 8 bases from V and 4 bases from J; bases unmatched to any gene: 13. The CDR3 has 16 residues. CDR1 and CDR2 (germline): WSHSY, SAAADI. The CDR3 protein is CASGPNRGVGNEKLFF. The CDR3 bases are TGCGCCAGCGGCCCTAACAGGGGCGTAGGTAATGAAAAACTGTTTTTT.

The chain is built from TRBV6-1 and TRBJ1-4; tentative D call: TRBD1 (5 bases). Germline V gene data show CDR1 as MNHNS and CDR2 as SASEGT. The CDR3 has 13 amino acids. The V gene lost 10 bases and the J gene lost 3 bases, with 12 bases spanning the gap. The chain's CDR3 is CATDGAANEKLFF. The CDR3 coding sequence is TGTGCCACCGATGGGGCGGCTAATGAAAAACTGTTTTTT.

V gene TRBV7-2 combines with J gene TRBJ2-5; 10 bases match TRBD2. This CDR3 has 15 amino acids. The germline CDR1 and CDR2 sequences are SGHTA and FQGNSA. V lost 5 bases to trimming and J lost 4 bases; unmatched junction nucleotides: 7. The CDR3 region has the DNA TGTGCCAGCAGCCAAAGCGGGGGGGCCGGAGAGACCCAGTACTTC. It encodes CASSQSGGAGETQYF.

This sequence joins TRBV11-2 and TRBJ2-3; TRBD2 might be the D (6 bases). Trimming removed 5 bases from V and 9 bases from J, with 9 bases in between. Per the germline V gene, CDR1 is SGHAT and CDR2 is FQNNGV. The CDR3 consists of 11 residues. DNA for the CDR3: TGTGCCAGCAGCCGGGGGTCAACGCAGTATTTT. Translated: CASSRGSTQYF.

The chain couples TRBV9 to TRBJ2-5; D call uncertain. Per the germline V gene, CDR1 is SGDLS and CDR2 is YYNGEE. The CDR3 consists of 18 residues. V shed 0 bases and J shed 1 base, with 19 bases lying between them. The chain's CDR3 is CASSVGGWADTGQETQYF. DNA for the CDR3: TGTGCCAGCAGCGTAGGTGGGTGGGCCGACACGGGCCAAGAGACCCAGTACTTC.